The rows below give T cell receptor beta chains drawn from one sample of a study of shared clonotypes between healthy human individuals. Generated by immunoSEQ multiplex PCR, the TCRdb table keeps only in-frame clones and is missing some. The sample shows 400,000 to 600,000 clones, 79% of them seen only once. Sequenced sample: PBMCs. The receptors originated from a woman between 40 and 55 years old in good health. Some clones in this sample may be carry-over from other donors' samples. Both conserved end residues are part of each CDR3. Fields, in order: J gene, V gene, D gene, CDR3 protein, CDR3 DNA. A D gene is named only where the DNA matches it firmly.

TRBJ2-4 | TRBV14 | - | CASSPWTAIAKNIQYF | TGTGCCAGCAGCCCCTGGACAGCCATAGCCAAAAACATTCAGTACTTC
TRBJ2-7 | TRBV28 | - | CASTPGAAYEQYF | TGTGCCAGCACCCCGGGGGCAGCCTACGAGCAGTACTTC
TRBJ1-2 | TRBV5-5 | TRBD1 | CASSHRGDYGYTF | TGTGCCAGCAGCCACAGGGGAGACTATGGCTACACCTTC
TRBJ1-5 | TRBV7-7 | - | CASISYRRAQGRNQPQHF | TGTGCCAGCATCTCTTACCGACGGGCTCAGGGGAGAAATCAGCCCCAGCATTTT
TRBJ2-5 | TRBV11-2 | TRBD1 | CASSLEPGQGTQYF | TGTGCCAGCAGCCTGGAGCCGGGACAGGGGACCCAGTACTTC
TRBJ2-1 | TRBV20-1 | - | CSANSDEQFF | TGCAGTGCTAACTCCGATGAGCAGTTCTTC
TRBJ1-4 | TRBV18 | - | CASSEWAHEKLFF | TGTGCCAGTTCCGAGTGGGCCCACGAAAAACTGTTTTTT
TRBJ2-7 | TRBV7-8 | - | CASSFSESSYEQYF | TGTGCCAGCAGCTTCAGTGAGAGCTCCTACGAGCAGTACTTC
TRBJ2-7 | TRBV10-1 | - | CASSERGGDRIPYEQYF | TGCGCCAGCAGTGAGAGGGGGGGAGACAGGATTCCCTACGAGCAGTACTTC
TRBJ2-7 | TRBV19 | TRBD2 | CASSITGLVPYEQYF | TGTGCCAGTAGTATCACGGGACTAGTTCCCTACGAGCAGTACTTC
TRBJ2-2 | TRBV25-1 | - | CASSVGLNTGELFF | TGTGCCAGCAGTGTAGGGTTGAACACCGGGGAGCTGTTTTTT
TRBJ2-4 | TRBV10-1 | - | CASPLTPKAKNIQYF | TGCGCCAGCCCACTGACCCCAAAGGCCAAAAACATTCAGTACTTC
TRBJ2-2 | TRBV11-2 | - | CASSLVGWARGGELFF | TGTGCCAGCAGCTTAGTCGGTTGGGCCCGAGGAGGGGAGCTGTTTTTT